The 16 T cell receptor beta chains in this list originate from one sample, sequenced in a study of T cell repertoires in cytomegalovirus infection. TCRdb fed the reads into MiXCR, producing one record per CDR3 protein. This sample has hundreds of thousands of distinct CDR3 sequences; about 44% occur once, and the top ten carry just under 45%. Their target antigens are unknown. The sequencing here drew on cultured PBMCs, taken from culture after CMV antigen stimulation. Source of these receptors: a human donor in good health (CMV status not recorded). Some clones in this sample may be carry-over from other donors' samples.

This clonotype appeared a few times. Relative to the germline gene, one junction end is altered; a read error may explain this. The chain employs TRBV11-2 and TRBJ1-6, with a weak D call TRBD1 (5 bases). The V gene's germline CDR1 is SGHAT and CDR2 FQNNGV. The CDR3 is 15 residues long. In nucleotides, the CDR3 is TGTGCCAGCAGCTTAGATGCGGGACTCTATTCGCCCCTCCACTTT. It codes for CASSLDAGLYSPLHF. The full variable domain, its missing parts supplied by reference TRBV11-2 and TRBJ1-6, is EAGVAQSPRYKIIEKRQSVAFWCNPISGHATLYWYQQILGQGPKLLIQFQNNGVVDDSQLPKDRFSAERLKGVDSTLKIQPAKLEDSAVYLCASSLDAGLYSPLHFGNGTRLTVT.

This clonotype was observed a few times. The rearrangement uses TRBV6-2 or TRBV6-3 and TRBJ2-2, with 10 bases aligning to TRBD2. There are 15 residues in the CDR3. Germline V gene data show CDR1 as MNHEY and CDR2 as SVGEGT. J gave up 5 bases and V 5 bases, and 5 bases lay outside the gene matches. DNA of the CDR3: TGTGCCAGCAGTCGCCTGACTAGCGGGACCGGGGAGCTGTTTTTT. Protein product: CASSRLTSGTGELFF.

This chain joins TRBV6-1 and TRBJ1-6; D remains unclear. The CDR3 spans 13 residues. Germline V lookup: CDR1 MNHNS, CDR2 SASEGT. Trimming took off 0 bases at V and 9 bases at J, with 6 bases between the two ends. The CDR3 here is CASSEASASPLHF. The CDR3 region has the DNA TGTGCCAGCAGTGAAGCGTCAGCTTCACCCCTCCACTTT.

This clonotype was found a few times. The V gene is TRBV7-2, the J gene TRBJ2-3, with D hard to call. This CDR3 comprises 14 residues. V gave up 2 bases and J gave up 0 bases, with 6 bases separating them. In germline, CDR1 is SGHTA, CDR2 FQGNSA. For the CDR3, the DNA is TGTGCCAGCAGCTTACAGGAGAGCACAGATACGCAGTATTTT. It translates to CASSLQESTDTQYF.

The chain combines TRBV7-2 with TRBJ1-5; perhaps TRBD1 as D (5 bases). V lost 1 base, J lost 8 bases, and 12 bases lay in between. Germline V lookup: CDR1 SGHTA, CDR2 FQGNSA. The CDR3 is made up of 14 amino acids. The CDR3 protein is CASSLVGGEKPQHF. CDR3 sequence (DNA): TGTGCCAGCAGCTTAGTAGGAGGGGAGAAGCCCCAGCATTTT.

This rearrangement joins TRBV6-5 to TRBJ1-1, with D tentatively TRBD1 (5 bases). The CDR3 spans 17 residues. Germline lookup yields CDR1 MNHEY and CDR2 SVGAGI. V shed 5 bases and J shed 3 bases, with 22 bases lying between them. The CDR3 reads CASSELRGLALDTEAFF. The CDR3 DNA reads as TGTGCCAGCAGTGAACTAAGGGGTTTGGCGCTCGACACTGAAGCTTTCTTT.

The chain links TRBV4-1 to TRBJ2-2; D gene ambiguous. V lost 0 bases and J 5 bases, leaving 4 bases between the germline ends. Germline CDR1 reads MGHRA; CDR2 reads YSYEKL. There are 13 residues in the CDR3. The CDR3 sequence: CASSQEVTGELFF. DNA for the CDR3: TGCGCCAGCAGCCAAGAAGTAACCGGGGAGCTGTTTTTT.

The chain combines TRBV11-2 with TRBJ1-1; no reliable D call. Trimming took 2 bases from V and 1 from J, leaving 23 bases between them. In germline, CDR1 is SGHAT, CDR2 FQNNGV. The CDR3 has 19 amino acids. The CDR3 loop reads CASSLKVNTIASENTEAFF. The CDR3 DNA follows: TGTGCCAGCAGCTTAAAGGTTAACACAATAGCGTCGGAGAACACTGAAGCTTTCTTT.

V and J are TRBV7-9 and TRBJ2-7, with 9 bases lining up with TRBD1. Per the germline V gene, CDR1 is SEHNR and CDR2 is FQNEAQ (reference sequence). The CDR3 loop spans 15 amino acids. V trimming: 6 bases; J trimming: 3 bases; junction bases outside the gene matches: 9. This chain's CDR3 is CASSTDRGGFYEQYF. As DNA, the CDR3 is TGTGCCAGCAGTACCGACAGGGGGGGTTTCTACGAGCAGTACTTC.

This clonotype was seen a few times. The V call is TRBV4-1, the J call TRBJ1-1; D remains ambiguous. Per germline, CDR1 MGHRA and CDR2 YSYEKL. CDR3 length equals 15 residues. Trimming took off 0 bases at V and 6 bases at J, with 14 bases between the two ends. CDR3 amino acids: CASSQERSFVAEAFF. Written as DNA, the CDR3 is TGCGCCAGCAGCCAAGAGAGGTCGTTCGTAGCTGAAGCTTTCTTT.

This chain connects TRBV24-1 to TRBJ2-2, with D maybe TRBD1 (6 bases). The CDR3 has 15 amino acids. Germline V CDR1 and CDR2: KGHDR, SFDVKD. V was clipped by 4 bases and J by 1 base, with 9 bases between them. CDR3 residues: CATSDPGQNTGELFF. The CDR3 DNA sequence: TGTGCCACCAGTGACCCGGGACAGAACACCGGGGAGCTGTTTTTT.

J is TRBJ2-3 and V is TRBV20-1; the D is unclear. The ends were cut back, 6 bases at V and 4 bases at J, with 11 bases in the middle. The CDR3 contains 12 residues. CDR1 and CDR2 from the germline V gene are DFQATT and SNEGSKA (reference sequence). The CDR3 DNA sequence: TGCAGTGCCAGTGGAGAGGCAGATACGCAGTATTTT. Amino acids: CSASGEADTQYF.

This clonotype has just one count. The V gene is TRBV12-3 or TRBV12-4, the J gene TRBJ1-6; tentative D call: TRBD1 (5 bases). V was shortened by 7 bases and J by 7 bases, with 14 bases between the two germline ends. The CDR3 is 14 residues long. This CDR3 reads CASTRGGGNSPLHF. In nucleotides, the CDR3 is TGTGCCAGCACCCGCGGGGGTGGCAATTCACCCCTCCACTTT.

This clonotype has a handful of counts. The rearrangement joins TRBV5-4 to TRBJ1-6, with 10 bases that match TRBD1. Trimming at V came to 4 bases and at J to 8 bases, leaving 6 bases not matched to a gene. Germline CDR1 SGHNT, CDR2 YYREEE (reference sequence). The CDR3 loop spans 15 amino acids. CDR3 region: CASSLTGTGDSPLHF. In DNA, the CDR3 is TGTGCCAGCAGCCTCACCGGGACAGGGGATTCACCCCTCCACTTT.

The sample holds a few counts of this clonotype. Written as DNA, the CDR3 is TGTGCCAGCAGTCTCGGGCGGGGAGGGGTAGATACGCAGTATTTT. Its translation: CASSLGRGGVDTQYF. The rearrangement links TRBV6-5 to TRBJ2-3; 7 bases are shared with TRBD2. The germline gives CDR1 MNHEY, CDR2 SVGAGI. With V trimmed by 5 bases and J by 5 bases, 10 bases remained unmatched. The CDR3 is made up of 15 amino acids.

CDR3 DNA sequence: TGCAGTGCCCTGACTGTTGGGGGTGAAGCTTTCTTT. Protein sequence: CSALTVGGEAFF. The genes are TRBV20-1 and TRBJ1-1; TRBD1 is a possible D gene (5 bases). Germline V CDR1 and CDR2: DFQATT, SNEGSKA (reference sequence). CDR3 length: 12 residues. V lost 6 bases and J 7 bases, leaving 15 bases between the germline ends.